Following are 32 T cell receptor beta chains from one sample sequenced in a study of T cell responses to AZD1222 COVID-19 vaccine (dated by TCRdb to 2020 to 2023). The sample's time point label, in plain terms: about 28 days (+/-7) after the second vaccine dose. The method was the immunoSEQ multiplex PCR assay. TCRdb limited this immuneACCESS table to in-frame rearrangements with V and J called. A share of clones is missing; checked studies link under half to unresolved V genes, and the rest is unexplained. The sample records 80,000 to 100,000 clones, 75% to 95% of which are singletons. The top ten hold approximately 10% of the sample. The sequenced sample was peripheral blood, obtained 28 days after the second AZD1222 dose. All receptors come from an adult who received the AZD1222 COVID-19 vaccine.

This clone has just a few counts. V usage is TRBV6-5 and J usage is TRBJ2-7; D is unresolved. Germline V CDR1 and CDR2: MNHEY, SVGAGI. The CDR3 is 11 amino acids. V gave up 5 bases and J gave up 7 bases, with 9 bases separating them. CDR3 residues: CASSHPFEQYF. CDR3 DNA sequence: TGTGCCAGCAGTCACCCGTTTGAGCAGTACTTC.

This clone has only a few counts. The CDR3 loop reads CASSSRHAENTEAFF. CDR3 DNA sequence: TGTGCCAGCAGCTCCCGACACGCTGAGAACACTGAAGCTTTCTTT. The gene calls are TRBV7-2 and TRBJ1-1; D remains ambiguous. The V gene lost 4 bases and the J gene lost 1 base, with 13 bases spanning the gap. Per germline, CDR1 SGHTA and CDR2 FQGNSA. The CDR3 totals 15 residues. Looking up the rest from reference TRBV7-2 and TRBJ1-1 gives the full variable domain: GAGVSQSPSNKVTEKGKDVELRCDPISGHTALYWYRQSLGQGLEFLIYFQGNSAPDKSGLPSDRFSAERTGGSVSTLTIQRTQQEDSAVYLCASSSRHAENTEAFFGQGTRLTVV.

The chain is built from TRBV6-5 and TRBJ1-4; 7 bases align to TRBD1. The CDR3 length is 14 residues. Germline V lookup: CDR1 MNHEY, CDR2 SVGAGI. V dropped 6 bases and J dropped 10; count of bases not matched to a gene: 11. The DNA of the CDR3 is TGTGCCAGCAGGACAGGGTGGGCGGCGGGAAAACTGTTTTTT. Translating gives CASRTGWAAGKLFF.

This clone has just one count. The V and J genes are TRBV24-1 and TRBJ1-1, with D possibly matching TRBD1 (5 bases). Germline lookup yields CDR1 KGHDR and CDR2 SFDVKD. CDR3 length: 17 amino acids. Deletions cut 3 bases from V and 4 bases from J, with 20 bases between. The CDR3 loop is CATSDRNGGVFSTEAFF. The CDR3 DNA reads TGTGCCACCAGTGATCGAAACGGAGGGGTTTTTAGCACTGAAGCTTTCTTT.

The J gene is TRBJ2-2, the V gene TRBV6-5; 10 bases match TRBD2. This CDR3 contains 14 residues. In germline, CDR1 is MNHEY, CDR2 SVGAGI. Trimming took 6 bases from V and 5 from J; bases not matched to a gene: 3. CDR3 sequence reads: CASRAGGRTGELFF. In nucleotides, the CDR3 is TGTGCCAGCAGAGCGGGGGGGCGGACCGGGGAGCTGTTTTTT.

This clone is categorized as medium-sized. The V gene is TRBV15, the J gene TRBJ1-4; no clear D gene. V shed 3 bases and J shed 7 bases, with 9 bases lying between them. Germline V CDR1 and CDR2: LNHNV, YYDKDF (reference sequence). CDR3 size: 13 residues. Here the CDR3 reads CATSRSVGEKLFF. For the CDR3, the DNA is TGTGCCACCAGCAGGAGCGTAGGTGAAAAACTGTTTTTT.

The J gene is TRBJ1-2, the V gene TRBV2, with D unclear. Per the germline V gene, CDR1 is SNHLY and CDR2 is FYNNEI. The CDR3 sequence is 10 residues long. Trimming left V 8 bases short and J 3 bases short, with 4 bases between. The CDR3 nucleotides read TGTGCCAGCGGGGACTATGGCTACACCTTC. Translated: CASGDYGYTF.

V and J are TRBV30 and TRBJ1-1, with a possible D match to TRBD1 (5 bases). V was shortened by 4 bases and J by 3 bases, with 12 bases between the two germline ends. CDR3 length: 13 residues. Germline CDR1 is GTSNPN and CDR2 is SVGIG (reference sequence). CDR3 sequence (DNA): TGTGCCTGGAACCCAGGGTGGGACACTGAAGCTTTCTTT. This sequence encodes CAWNPGWDTEAFF.

In nucleotides, the CDR3 is TGCGCCAGCAGTGAGGGAGGCAGGGCAAAAGCTTTCTTT. Encoded protein: CASSEGGRAKAFF. The J gene is TRBJ1-1, the V gene TRBV10-1; tentative D call: TRBD1 (5 bases). Germline values: CDR1 WNHNN, CDR2 SYGVQD (reference sequence). Trimming removed 2 bases at V and 9 bases at J, with 13 bases between. The CDR3 is made up of 13 amino acids.

The rearrangement joins TRBV29-1 to TRBJ2-7, with D perhaps given as TRBD1 or TRBD2 (6 bases each). This CDR3 is built from 14 residues. Trimming removed 3 bases at V and 6 bases at J, with 18 bases between. Germline V CDR1 and CDR2: SQVTM, ANQGSEA. CDR3 sequence: CSVDPKGGGGEQYF. CDR3 coding DNA: TGCAGCGTTGATCCGAAGGGGGGCGGAGGCGAGCAGTACTTC.

The chain links TRBV5-8 to TRBJ1-5; no clear D gene. The germline V gene has CDR1 SGHTS and CDR2 YDEGEE. The V end lost 1 base, the J end lost 7 bases, and 6 bases lay between the germline ends. The CDR3 is 12 amino acids. The CDR3 sequence is CASSLKGQPQHF. DNA for the CDR3: TGTGCCAGCAGCTTGAAAGGGCAGCCCCAGCATTTT.

The V and J genes are TRBV3-1 (or the pseudogene TRBV3-2) and TRBJ2-1, with 8 positions matching TRBD2. The trim removed 0 bases at V and 3 bases at J, leaving 10 bases unmatched. CDR1 and CDR2 from the germline V gene are LGHDT and YNNKEL (reference sequence). The CDR3 contains 18 residues. In nucleotides, the CDR3 is TGTGCCAGCAGCCAAGATCAGGGACGGGGGGGCCACTACAATGAGCAGTTCTTC. It specifies CASSQDQGRGGHYNEQFF.

CDR3 region: CAISESGTYEQYF. CDR3 DNA sequence: TGTGCCATCAGTGAGTCCGGCACCTACGAGCAGTACTTC. The chain uses TRBV10-3 and TRBJ2-7; D is unresolved. Germline lookup yields CDR1 ENHRY and CDR2 SYGVKD. The ends were cut back, 0 bases at V and 2 bases at J, with 5 bases in the middle. The CDR3 runs to 13 residues.

This sequence joins TRBV19 and TRBJ1-1, with D hard to call. Looked up from germline, CDR1 is LNHDA and CDR2 is SQIVND (reference sequence). Trimming removed 4 bases at V and 0 bases at J, with 12 bases between. This CDR3 spans 15 amino acids. The CDR3 spells CASSRIDGLNTEAFF. The CDR3 bases are TGTGCCAGTAGTAGAATAGACGGATTGAACACTGAAGCTTTCTTT.

This chain joins TRBV6-5 and TRBJ2-1; 11 nucleotides align to TRBD1. V gave up 6 bases and J gave up 4 bases; unmatched junction bases: 5. The V gene's germline CDR1 is MNHEY and CDR2 SVGAGI. The CDR3 loop spans 15 amino acids. As DNA, the CDR3 is TGTGCCAGCAGCTCCGGACAGGGGGCATACAATGAGCAGTTCTTC. Its translation: CASSSGQGAYNEQFF.

The rearrangement joins TRBV11-1 to TRBJ2-7; D not resolved. This CDR3 has 13 residues. Trimming stripped 1 base from V and 3 bases from J, with 7 bases between. In germline, CDR1 is SGHAT, CDR2 FQDESV (reference sequence). The CDR3, as DNA: TGTGCCAGCAGCTTAGGTGGGATCTACGAGCAGTACTTC. It yields the protein CASSLGGIYEQYF.

The chain joins TRBV2 to TRBJ2-7; possibly TRBD1 or TRBD2 for D (5 bases each). The CDR3 is 12 residues long. Trimming removed 4 bases at V and 5 bases at J, with 9 bases between. CDR1 is SNHLY and CDR2 is FYNNEI in the germline V gene. The CDR3 sequence is CASSGGVNEQYF. The CDR3 DNA sequence: TGTGCCAGCAGTGGAGGGGTAAACGAGCAGTACTTC.

The chain uses TRBV18 and TRBJ2-1, with 11 bases lining up with TRBD2. V lost 3 bases to trimming and J lost 3 bases; unmatched junction nucleotides: 1. Germline lookup yields CDR1 KGHSH and CDR2 LQKENI. CDR3 length: 15 amino acids. The CDR3 loop reads CASSPSGGDYNEQFF. In nucleotides, the CDR3 is TGTGCCAGCTCACCTAGCGGGGGGGACTACAATGAGCAGTTCTTC.

V is TRBV5-1 and J is TRBJ1-4; 8 bases fit TRBD1. The CDR3 consists of 14 residues. Germline CDR1 and CDR2: SGHRS and YFSETQ. Trimming removed 4 bases from V and 8 bases from J; junction bases left unmatched: 7. CDR3 loop: CASSAGQGGEKLFF. Here the CDR3 DNA reads TGCGCCAGCAGCGCTGGACAGGGAGGAGAAAAACTGTTTTTT. The variable domain in full, with the rest retrieved from reference TRBV5-1 and TRBJ1-4, is KAGVTQTPRYLIKTRGQQVTLSCSPISGHRSVSWYQQTPGQGLQFLFEYFSETQRNKGNFPGRFSGRQFSNSRSEMNVSTLELGDSALYLCASSAGQGGEKLFFGSGTQLSVL.

The chain employs TRBV3-1 (or the pseudogene TRBV3-2) and TRBJ1-6; tentatively, D is TRBD1 (6 bases). The CDR3 has 16 residues. CDR1 LGHDT and CDR2 YNNKEL come from the germline V gene (reference sequence). V lost 6 bases and J lost 9, with 21 bases in between. The CDR3 DNA follows: TGTGCCAGCAGAAGTGGTAACAGGGATCGTCTTTCACCCCTCCACTTT. This sequence encodes CASRSGNRDRLSPLHF.

The chain combines TRBV27 with TRBJ1-3; 8 positions agree with TRBD1. Trimming cost V 5 bases and J 4 bases; bases outside gene matches: 10. Germline V lookup: CDR1 MNHEY, CDR2 SMNVEV (reference sequence). This CDR3 spans 16 amino acids. Written as DNA, the CDR3 is TGTGCCAGCAGTGAACTAGGGACAGGAGTAGGAAACACCATATATTTT. Amino acid sequence: CASSELGTGVGNTIYF.

The V and J genes are TRBV18 and TRBJ1-4, with no clear D. Deletions cut 4 bases from V and 8 bases from J, with 8 bases between. Per the germline V gene, CDR1 is KGHSH and CDR2 is LQKENI. The CDR3 contains 12 residues. The CDR3 reads CASSRRAEKLFF. The CDR3 DNA is TGTGCCAGCTCACGTAGGGCGGAAAAACTGTTTTTT.

The chain uses TRBV7-6 and TRBJ1-1; D possibly corresponds to TRBD1 (5 bases). CDR3 length equals 14 residues. Germline CDR1 reads SGHVS; CDR2 reads FNYEAQ. The germline V and J ends were trimmed by 3 bases and 3 bases, with 11 bases remaining between them. Written as DNA, the CDR3 is TGTGCCAGCAGCTTCGGGAGGGGTGACACTGAAGCTTTCTTT. Amino acids: CASSFGRGDTEAFF.

This rearrangement joins TRBV7-9 to TRBJ2-1; no clear D gene. The CDR3 consists of 11 residues. The V gene's germline CDR1 is SEHNR and CDR2 FQNEAQ (reference sequence). V was clipped by 10 bases and J by 5 bases, with 9 bases between them. The CDR3 DNA reads as TGTGCCACTGCGATAGACAATGAGCAGTTCTTC. Translating it yields CATAIDNEQFF.

The J gene is TRBJ1-6, the V gene TRBV27; D is perhaps TRBD1 (6 bases). In germline, CDR1 is MNHEY, CDR2 SMNVEV (reference sequence). The germline V and J ends were trimmed by 4 bases and 6 bases, with 13 bases remaining between them. The CDR3 runs 15 residues. CDR3 protein: CASSSPGHANSPLHF. The DNA of the CDR3 is TGTGCCAGCAGTTCACCGGGACACGCTAATTCACCCCTCCACTTT.

This rearrangement joins TRBV25-1 to TRBJ1-5; a possible D gene is TRBD1 (6 bases). The germline V and J ends were trimmed by 3 bases and 0 bases, with 12 bases remaining between them. The germline V gene has CDR1 MGHDK and CDR2 SYGVNS. The CDR3 covers 16 residues. CDR3 sequence: CASSDNRAGSNQPQHF. DNA of the CDR3: TGTGCCAGCAGTGATAACAGGGCGGGTAGCAATCAGCCCCAGCATTTT. Looking up the rest from reference TRBV25-1 and TRBJ1-5 gives the full variable domain: EADIYQTPRYLVIGTGKKITLECSQTMGHDKMYWYQQDPGMELHLIHYSYGVNSTEKGDLSSESTVSRIRTEHFPLTLESARPSHTSQYLCASSDNRAGSNQPQHFGDGTRLSIL.

This clone was found a few times. The gene calls are TRBV10-3 and TRBJ2-7; D unresolved. With 3 bases removed from V and 5 bases from J, the gap between germline ends came to 5 bases. From germline, CDR1 is ENHRY and CDR2 SYGVKD. The CDR3 consists of 11 residues. CDR3 DNA: TGTGCCATCAGTGACCCGAACGAGCAGTACTTC. Residues: CAISDPNEQYF.

The chain employs TRBV5-1 and TRBJ1-5, with D unresolved. The V end lost 0 bases, the J end lost 3 bases, and 10 bases lay between the germline ends. CDR1 and CDR2 from the germline V gene are SGHRS and YFSETQ. The CDR3 is made up of 15 amino acids. CDR3 bases: TGCGCCAGCAGCTTGGAAGGGCAATTCAATCAGCCCCAGCATTTT. It codes for CASSLEGQFNQPQHF.

This sequence joins TRBV5-1 and TRBJ2-5; D is possibly TRBD2 (5 bases). The CDR3 is 14 amino acids. CDR1 is SGHRS, CDR2 YFSETQ, per germline. Trimming pared 0 bases from V and 4 bases from J, leaving 10 bases between. The DNA of the CDR3 is TGCGCCAGCAGCTTGGTTGAGGGTGGAGAGACCCAGTACTTC. Translating it yields CASSLVEGGETQYF.

This clone was detected once. J is TRBJ1-2 and V is TRBV6-4, with TRBD1 identical over 10 bases. Germline lookup yields CDR1 MRHNA and CDR2 SNTAGT. J was trimmed by 1 base and V by 8 bases; bases with no gene match: 7. This CDR3 has 15 amino acids. In DNA form, the CDR3 reads TGTGCCAGCCGCCCGGGGACAGGGGTTAACTATGGCTACACCTTC. Translated, it gives CASRPGTGVNYGYTF.

The J gene is TRBJ1-1, the V gene TRBV24-1; no clear D. The CDR3 runs to 14 residues. V dropped 8 bases and J dropped 1 base, with 13 bases sitting between them. The germline V gene has CDR1 KGHDR and CDR2 SFDVKD. The CDR3 region is CATKEGVRNTEAFF. The CDR3, as DNA: TGTGCCACCAAGGAGGGAGTCCGGAACACTGAAGCTTTCTTT.

In this sample, this clone turned up once. The V call is TRBV18, the J call TRBJ1-3; D unclear. V lost 1 base and J 0 bases, leaving 7 bases between the germline ends. The CDR3 runs to 15 residues. Germline loops: CDR1 KGHSH, CDR2 LQKENI. The CDR3 sequence is CASSPLGISGNTIYF. The DNA of the CDR3 is TGTGCCAGCTCACCACTGGGGATCTCTGGAAACACCATATATTTT.